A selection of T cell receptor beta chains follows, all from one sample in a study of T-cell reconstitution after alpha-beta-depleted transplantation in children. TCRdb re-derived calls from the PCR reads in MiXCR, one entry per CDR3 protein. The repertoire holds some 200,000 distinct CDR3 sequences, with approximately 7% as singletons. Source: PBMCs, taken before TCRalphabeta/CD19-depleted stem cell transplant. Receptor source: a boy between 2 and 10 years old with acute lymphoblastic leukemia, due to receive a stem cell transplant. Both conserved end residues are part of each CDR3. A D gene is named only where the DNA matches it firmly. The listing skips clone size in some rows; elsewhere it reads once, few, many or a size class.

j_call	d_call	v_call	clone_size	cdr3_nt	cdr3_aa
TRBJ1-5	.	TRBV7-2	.	TGTGCCAGCAGCTCGGACATGCGAAATCAGCCCCAGCATTTT	CASSSDMRNQPQHF
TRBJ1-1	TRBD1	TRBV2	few	TGTGCCAGCAGCAGGGGGCCGCTGAACACTGAAGCTTTCTTT	CASSRGPLNTEAFF
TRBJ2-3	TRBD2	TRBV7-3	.	TGTGCCAGCAGCTCCGGGACTAGCGTAGCAGATACGCAGTATTTT	CASSSGTSVADTQYF
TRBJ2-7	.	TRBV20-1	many	TGCAGTGCTAGATGGACGGAGACCTACGAGCAGTACTTC	CSARWTETYEQYF
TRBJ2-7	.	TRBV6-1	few	TGTGCCAGCAGTGAGGGGTTCGACTACGAGCAGTACTTC	CASSEGFDYEQYF
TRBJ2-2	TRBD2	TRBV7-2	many	TGTGCCAGCAGCTTAGCGGTTCTAGCGGGAGCCGGGGAGCTGTTTTTT	CASSLAVLAGAGELFF
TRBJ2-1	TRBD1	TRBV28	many	TGTGCCAGCAGTACGGGGACAGGGATAGTCCTCCATGAGCAGTTCTTC	CASSTGTGIVLHEQFF
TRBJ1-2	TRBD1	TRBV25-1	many	TGTGCCAGACAAGAGGGGGCGCTACGTTCGGTTGGCTACACCTTC	CARQEGALRSVGYTF
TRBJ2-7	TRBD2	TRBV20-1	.	TGCTGTGCTAGAGAGGGGACTAGCGGGGGACGCTCCTACGAGCAGTACTTC	CCAREGTSGGRSYEQYF
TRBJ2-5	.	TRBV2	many	TGTGCCAGCACCCTGTCGGGGATAAAGACGGGGACCCAGTACTTC	CASTLSGIKTGTQYF
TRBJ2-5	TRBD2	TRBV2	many	TGTGCCAGCAGTGGGACGGGAGGAGAGACCCAGTACTTC	CASSGTGGETQYF
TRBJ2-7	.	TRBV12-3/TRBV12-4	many	TGTGCCAGCAGTTTACGGCTCTCCTACGAGCAGTACTTC	CASSLRLSYEQYF
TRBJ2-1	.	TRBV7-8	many	TGTGCCAGCAGTTTGCGACTGGTGATCGGCAATGAGCAGTTCTTC	CASSLRLVIGNEQFF
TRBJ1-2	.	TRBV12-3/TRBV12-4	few	TGTGCCAGCAGTTTGACAGGCGGTCCTCGGGGCTACACCTTC	CASSLTGGPRGYTF
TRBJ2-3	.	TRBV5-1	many	TGCGCCAGCAGCTTGGAACGGCAGGGCACAGATACGCAGTATTTT	CASSLERQGTDTQYF
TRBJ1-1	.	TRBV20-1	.	TGCAGTGCTAGAGATTGGGCGTCGGGGACAAACACTGAAGCTTTCTTT	CSARDWASGTNTEAFF
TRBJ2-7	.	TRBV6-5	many	TGTGCCAGCAGCTATCGCGGGGTAAGCCACGAGCAGTACTTC	CASSYRGVSHEQYF
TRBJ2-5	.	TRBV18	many	TGTGCCAGCTCACCAAGGGGTAGGGAGACCCAGTACTTC	CASSPRGRETQYF
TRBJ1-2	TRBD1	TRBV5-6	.	TGTGCCAGCAGCGACCCTCCTGGCACAGGGGCTAATGGCTACACCTTC	CASSDPPGTGANGYTF
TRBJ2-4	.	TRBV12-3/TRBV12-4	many	TGTGCCAGCAGGGTTTCTGGGAGGTATGGGAACATTCAGTACTTC	CASRVSGRYGNIQYF
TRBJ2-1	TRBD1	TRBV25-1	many	TGTGCCAGCAGTGATAAGCGGGACAGGGGGGAGGTTGAGCAGTTCTTC	CASSDKRDRGEVEQFF
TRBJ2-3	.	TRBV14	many	TGTGCCAGCAGCCAAGAATCGGGAGATACGCAGTATTTT	CASSQESGDTQYF
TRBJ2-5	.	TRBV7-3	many	TGTGCCAGCAGCTTAATCATGGGCCAGACCCAGTACTTC	CASSLIMGQTQYF
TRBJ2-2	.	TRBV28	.	TGTGCCAGCGATCGACATACCGGGGAGCTGTTTTTT	CASDRHTGELFF
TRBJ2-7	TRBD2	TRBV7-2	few	TGTGCCAGCAGCCGGACTAGCGGGACTGGATACGAGCAGTACTTC	CASSRTSGTGYEQYF